This entry describes one T cell receptor beta chain. This clone's antigen is unknown. No much larger clone is present one base from it, and per-base qualities are unavailable. This specimen belongs to a study of regulatory T cells in long-lasting Graves disease (dated by TCRdb to the early 2020s). General notes on the study: Patients with newly diagnosed Graves' disease had been on antithyroid drugs for under 3 months. This study used TCR sequencing and RNA sequencing of peripheral blood to compare persistent Graves' disease patients against newly diagnosed Graves' disease patients. The study was conducted in China and was registered as a clinical trial. A total of about 35 samples underwent TCR sequencing, from about 13 patients with persistent Graves' disease and 20 patients with newly diagnosed Graves' disease.

To prepare the library, multiplex PCR was applied. For sequencing, an Illumina HiSeq 4000 was employed. To build TCR beta libraries, CDR3 regions were amplified by Arm-PCR using iRepertoire HTBI primers. Before sequencing, the PCR products underwent gel purification. The authors processed their data as follows. Gene usage analysis of CDR3 amino acid clonotypes used the approximately 56 TRBV and 12 to 15 TRBJ segments found across samples. Filtered high-quality paired reads were merged into contigs using COPE and FqMerger. Contigs were aligned with BLAST to IMGT TRBV, TRBD and TRBJ reference genes, and CDR3 was defined per IMGT. Highly expanded clones were defined as clonotypes with a frequency above 0.1%. Shannon entropy served as the measure of repertoire diversity, while the Gini coefficient captured V-J evenness. Clonotypes shared by more than one individual were considered public. Clones were called with MiXCR by TCRdb after fastp trimmed the public reads at Q25, and only in-frame beta chains were retained. Every distinct CDR3 protein forms one entry, paired with its most common genes and DNA. The V and J calls and clone size are TCRdb's, not the authors'. The sample table contains about 420,000 distinct CDR3 sequences; only one count was recorded for about a sixth of them. The biggest ten clones account for 20% to 25% of the sample.

The investigation overall reported the following: Sequencing and analysis were limited to the TCR beta chain. Compared with newly diagnosed patients, persistent Graves' disease patients had lower TCR Shannon entropy and fewer highly expanded clones, which suggests clonal expansion. The authors noted that the small sample size was a limitation that may lower accuracy. Preferential use of TRBV28, TRBJ1-2 and TRBJ2-5 was observed in persistent disease, whereas TRBV20-1 and TRBJ2-1 were favored in newly diagnosed disease. Patients with persistent disease shared more public clonotypes (about 2,700) than newly diagnosed patients did (around 930). Because the primary lesion, thyroid tissue, could not be accessed, the study looked at peripheral blood alone.

In light of the paper, this sample's time point label describes: newly diagnosed GD, antithyroid drugs for less than 3 months. For both TCR sequencing and RNA sequencing, RNA was extracted from PBMCs using TRIzol. The diagnosis of Graves' disease followed American Thyroid Association guidelines. Patients for the study were recruited at an endocrinology department in Xi'an, China. From each patient, around 9.3 milliliters of peripheral blood was collected into an EDTA anticoagulant tube. PBMCs were isolated by Ficoll Paque Plus density gradient separation without further T cell sorting. An Agilent 2100 Bioanalyzer and agarose gel were used to check RNA quality, and a NanoDrop 2000 was used to measure RNA concentration. Taken from cysteine to phenylalanine, the CDR3 has 13 residues. The retained sequence is limited to the CDR3, 39 bases, with the frame set at the first base. Trimming at the junction amounts to 3 bases on V and 6 bases on J, and the germline ends lie 9 bases apart. Reading the germline V gene gives CDR1 SGHTA and CDR2 FQGNSA.

The data were also submitted as part of a second study, on T cells in Graves' hyperthyroidism and ophthalmopathy. Looking at the second paper: Graves' hyperthyroidism was defined as stable when no progression to ophthalmopathy occurred over 18 months of follow-up. Hyperthyroidism patients were newly diagnosed, had a disease duration of under 2 months, and were aged 18 to 65 years. Any patient with an uncontrolled infection, another autoimmune disease, pregnancy or lactation was excluded. Diagnoses were based on clinical symptoms, serum thyroxine and TRAb, thyroid ultrasound and orbital computed tomography. For the first round of RT-PCR on the TCR CDR3, the HTBI primer set was used together with the Qiagen OneStep RT-PCR kit. Most expanded thyroid clonotypes (frequency above 0.001) were also found in blood, which suggests that blood repertoires may mirror thyroid immune responses. A 13 V-J signature model separated ophthalmopathy from stable hyperthyroidism, with around 91% sensitivity and 81% to 83% specificity in cross-validation and 80%/75% in testing. In validation, the model predicted progression to ophthalmopathy a median of 6.5 months before onset, with 65% to 71% sensitivity and almost 75% specificity. To identify TCR V-J signatures that set the groups apart, the researchers used a discovery cohort of 100 or so patients, made up of around 42 with Graves' ophthalmopathy and about 60 with stable Graves' hyperthyroidism. Prospective prediction of ophthalmopathy was tested in an independent validation cohort consisting of 18 hyperthyroidism patients and approximately 16 patients who later progressed to ophthalmopathy. For training and testing, the 100 or so patients in the discovery cohort were randomly divided in a 7:3 ratio. In addition, the study compared T-cell repertoires in thyroid tissue and in blood from five to seven Graves' hyperthyroidism patients. Once sampling was done, hyperthyroidism patients were given methimazole at a starting dose of 30 mg daily, whereas ophthalmopathy patients were given high-dose intravenous methylprednisolone. Libraries were constructed in a second round of multiplex PCR, after which size selection and purification were performed. Libraries were sequenced paired-end with 100 bp reads on an Illumina HiSeq2000. Raw data were processed with SOAPnuke, discarding reads with adapters, uncalled bases, mean Phred below 15, or no exact constant-primer or identifier match. COPE v1.2.5 was used to merge high-quality paired reads, and clonotypes were defined as unique nucleotide sequences. MiTCR v1.1 was used to align the clonotypes against IMGT TRBV, TRBD and TRBJ reference segments. Analysis was restricted to V-J combinations with a frequency above 0.0001, which covered roughly 99% of repertoires. A TCS score was defined as the ratio of F50 (clonal expansion) to E x V (chaos), with BLOSUM62-based TCRdist applied between CDR3 peptides within each V-J. Welch's t-statistics and random forest reduced around 510 V-J features to under 15, which were used in a naive Bayes classifier (R e1071). No statistical method was used to set the sample size in advance, and investigators knew the group allocation. According to the paper, TCR Vbeta CDR3 sequencing was carried out on over 130 peripheral blood samples, which came from about 45 ophthalmopathy, around 74 hyperthyroidism and roughly 17 progressor patients.

This material consisted of peripheral blood mononuclear cells (PBMCs), taken at new diagnosis, from a patient treated with antithyroid drugs. This receptor was taken from a woman under 30 with Graves disease. Donor details come from another sample of the same person, matched by shared clones. The receptor chain draws on TRBV7-2 and TRBJ2-4; tentative D gene TRBD2, with 6 bases matching. This receptor carries the CDR3 CASSFEAGNIQYF. The DNA sequence is given as TGTGCCAGCAGCTTTGAAGCGGGAAACATTCAGTACTTC.